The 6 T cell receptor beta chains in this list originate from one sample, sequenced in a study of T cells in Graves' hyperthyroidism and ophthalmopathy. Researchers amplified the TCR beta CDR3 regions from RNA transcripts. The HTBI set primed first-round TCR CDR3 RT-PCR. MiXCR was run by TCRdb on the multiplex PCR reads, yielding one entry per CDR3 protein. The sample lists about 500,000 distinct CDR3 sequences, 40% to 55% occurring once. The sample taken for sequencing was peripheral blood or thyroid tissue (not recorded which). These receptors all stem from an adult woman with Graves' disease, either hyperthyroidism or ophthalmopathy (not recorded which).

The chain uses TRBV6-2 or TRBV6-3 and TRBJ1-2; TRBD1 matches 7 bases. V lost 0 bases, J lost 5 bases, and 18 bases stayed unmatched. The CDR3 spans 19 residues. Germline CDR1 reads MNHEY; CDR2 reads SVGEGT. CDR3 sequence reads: CASSYSSLDRDSSWYGYTF. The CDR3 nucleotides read TGTGCCAGCAGTTACTCGAGCCTTGACAGGGATTCGTCATGGTATGGCTACACCTTC.

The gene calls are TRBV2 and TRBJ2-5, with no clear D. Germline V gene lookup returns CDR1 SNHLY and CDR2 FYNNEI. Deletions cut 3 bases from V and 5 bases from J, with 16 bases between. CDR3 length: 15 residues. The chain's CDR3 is CASSEFHSPRETQYF. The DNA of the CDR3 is TGTGCCAGCAGTGAGTTCCACAGCCCTAGGGAGACCCAGTACTTC.

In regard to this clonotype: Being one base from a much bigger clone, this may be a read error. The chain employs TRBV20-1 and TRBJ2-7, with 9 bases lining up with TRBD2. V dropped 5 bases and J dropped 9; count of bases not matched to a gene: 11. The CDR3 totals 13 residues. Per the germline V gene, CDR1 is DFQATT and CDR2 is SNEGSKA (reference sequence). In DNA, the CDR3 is TGCAGTGCTGCCCGAGTGCGGGAGGGAAGGCAGTACTTC. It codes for CSAARVREGRQYF.

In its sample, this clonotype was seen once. Written as DNA, the CDR3 is TGCGCCAGCAGCTTAACAGGGGAGGGGGACTATGGCTACACCTTC. Protein product: CASSLTGEGDYGYTF. V gene TRBV5-1 combines with J gene TRBJ1-2; TRBD1 matches at 7 bases. V shed 2 bases and J 3 bases; nucleotides not matched to a gene: 7. Germline loops: CDR1 SGHRS, CDR2 YFSETQ. This CDR3 spans 15 amino acids.

The CDR3 region is CSVRAGTAGANVLTF. CDR3 nucleotides: TGCAGCGTCCGGGCAGGGACCGCTGGGGCCAACGTCCTGACTTTC. V is TRBV29-1 and J is TRBJ2-6; TRBD1 or TRBD2 may be the D gene (5 bases each). The CDR3 extends over 15 amino acids. CDR1 SQVTM and CDR2 ANQGSEA come from the germline V gene. Trimming stripped 6 bases from V and 2 bases from J, with 14 bases between.

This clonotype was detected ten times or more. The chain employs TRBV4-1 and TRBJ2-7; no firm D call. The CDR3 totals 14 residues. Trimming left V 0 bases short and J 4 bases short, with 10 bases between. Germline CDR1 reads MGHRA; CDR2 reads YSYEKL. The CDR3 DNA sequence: TGCGCCAGCAGCCAAGATGCCTCCGGGTACGAGCAGTACTTC. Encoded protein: CASSQDASGYEQYF.